This T cell receptor (beta chain) was identified in a study of human T cells and chemical hapten exposure. Specified time point: patch test 1, 2 weeks after DPC sensitization. The treatment denotes: therapeutic diphenylcyclopropenone sensitization with weekly scalp DPC. RNA extraction used unfractionated whole blood as the source of total RNA. Germline CDR1 and CDR2: MNHNY and SVGAGI (reference sequence). V lost 6 bases, J lost 1 base, and 6 bases stayed unmatched. The CDR3 extends over 14 amino acids. Individual cDNA molecules in this library carried unique molecular identifiers. TCRdb reprocessed the RACE reads via MiXCR and lists one record per CDR3 protein. The sample has under 450,000 distinct CDR3 sequences, roughly 4.8% seen once. The table lists this clonotype with many counts. The antigen is undetermined. Study-wide results and limits: As patch test score rose, PT1 expanded TCR counts tended to rise as well.

The sequence derives from a woman aged 50 to 65 with alopecia areata. Some clones in this sample may be carry-over from other donors' samples. The sample here was whole blood, taken in connection with sensitization to the hapten diphenylcyclopropenone (DPC). This chain joins TRBV6-6 and TRBJ2-7; the match to TRBD1 covers 7 bases. In nucleotides, the CDR3 is TGTGCCAGCAGGAGCCGGGACAGTTCCTACGAGCAGTACTTC. Residues: CASRSRDSSYEQYF.